Sequencing of this T cell receptor beta chain was carried out in a study of liver allograft versus peripheral blood T cells (dated by TCRdb to about 2020). In the study overall: The study compared T cell receptor repertoires found within transplanted livers against repertoires in the peripheral blood of liver transplant recipients.

V is reduced by 3 bases and J by 6 bases, leaving a spacing of 26 bases between them. Counted from cysteine to phenylalanine, this CDR3 has 17 amino acids. The CDR3 DNA has 51 bases and is translated from base 1. From the germline V gene (reference sequence), CDR1 is DFQATT and CDR2 is SNEGSKA. Data came from an Illumina MiSeq. TCRdb redid the processing of the public reads, applying fastp at Q25 and MiXCR, and retained in-frame beta chains. One record per CDR3 amino acid sequence lists the most common genes and DNA. The sample yields some 10,000 distinct CDR3 sequences; around 18% were counted once. Together, the top ten hold 1% to 1.5% of the sample. For this clonotype: Its antigen target is currently unknown. The input lacks base qualities; no much larger clone sits a single base away.

What the work shows at the level of the full study, not this receptor alone: According to the report, the T cell receptor repertoires detected in peripheral blood were different from the repertoires found inside liver allografts.

This receptor chain uses TRBV20-1 and TRBJ1-2; the D gene is unclear. This clonotype was obtained from a human patient who had a liver transplant. Some T cells seen after a transplant may have their origin in the graft donor. The CDR3 reads as follows: CSASSEGTYVGKNGYTF. The DNA reads as follows: TGCAGTGCTAGTTCGGAGGGAACGTATGTCGGCAAGAATGGCTACACCTTC.